The 20 T cell receptor beta chains presented below share a single source sample, sequenced in a study of early T cells in non-severe SARS-CoV-2 infection. Each CDR3 protein gets one entry after TCRdb re-called the 5' RACE reads with MiXCR. Of under 50,000 distinct CDR3 sequences in the sample, approximately 4.1% were seen once. The sequenced sample consisted of whole blood. These receptor sequences come from an adult who was a healthcare worker with PCR-confirmed SARS-CoV-2 infection or an uninfected control (not recorded which).

Ten or more counts support this clonotype. The rearrangement uses TRBV29-1 and TRBJ2-7; 13 bases are a match to TRBD2. Unmatched junction bases numbered 8, after V lost 6 bases and J lost 6 bases. The CDR3 spans 14 residues. Per the germline V gene, CDR1 is SQVTM and CDR2 is ANQGSEA. CDR3 DNA: TGCAGCGTCGCCAAGGGACTAGCGGGATTCGAGCAGTACTTC. Encoded protein: CSVAKGLAGFEQYF.

The rearrangement links TRBV6-5 to TRBJ1-2; D is possibly TRBD1 (5 bases). Looked up from germline, CDR1 is MNHEY and CDR2 is SVGAGI. V was clipped by 6 bases and J by 4 bases, with 12 bases between them. This CDR3 is 13 amino acids long. CDR3 nucleotide sequence: TGTGCCAGCAGCCCGATTGGGGCCTATGGCTACACCTTC. The encoded protein is CASSPIGAYGYTF.

The genes are TRBV5-1 and TRBJ2-5; D is unclear. Germline CDR1 and CDR2: SGHRS and YFSETQ. This CDR3 comprises 13 residues. Trimming stripped 0 bases from V and 4 bases from J, with 7 bases between. The CDR3 is CASSLDRVETQYF. CDR3 DNA sequence: TGCGCCAGCAGCTTGGATAGGGTAGAGACCCAGTACTTC.

This clonotype was seen a handful of times. J is TRBJ2-1 and V is TRBV19; the D is unclear. CDR1 is LNHDA, CDR2 SQIVND, per germline (reference sequence). The CDR3 has 16 residues. With 2 bases removed from V and 4 bases from J, the gap between germline ends came to 15 bases. The CDR3 protein is CASSISGIPPYNEQFF. CDR3 coding DNA: TGTGCCAGTAGTATATCGGGTATTCCCCCTTACAATGAGCAGTTCTTC.

This clonotype was counted many times. The V gene is TRBV7-3, the J gene TRBJ2-1; D unresolved. CDR3 length: 13 residues. The germline V gene encodes CDR1 SGHTA and CDR2 FQGTGA. V was shortened by 0 bases and J by 6 bases, with 6 bases between the two germline ends. The DNA of the CDR3 is TGTGCCAGCAGCTTAACAGCAGGCAATGAGCAGTTCTTC. This gives the protein CASSLTAGNEQFF.

This clonotype came up a few times. V is TRBV6-6 and J is TRBJ1-2; 9 positions match TRBD1. The CDR3 covers 14 residues. V shed 6 bases, J shed 5 bases, and the junction held 7 bases outside the gene matches. CDR1 is MNHNY, CDR2 SVGAGI, per germline (reference sequence). CDR3: CASRGTGSAYGYTF. Here the CDR3 DNA reads TGTGCCAGCAGAGGGACAGGGTCTGCGTATGGCTACACCTTC.

This clonotype was counted ten times or more. The gene calls are TRBV6-6 and TRBJ2-1; D remains ambiguous. CDR1 and CDR2 (germline): MNHNY, SVGAGI (reference sequence). V gave up 5 bases and J gave up 0 bases, with 5 bases separating them. The length of the CDR3 is 13 residues. Here the CDR3 reads CASSIVSYNEQFF. CDR3 DNA sequence: TGTGCCAGCAGTATAGTCTCCTACAATGAGCAGTTCTTC.

This clonotype was seen repeatedly, ten times or more. The rearrangement links TRBV7-8 to TRBJ2-7, with D tentatively TRBD2 (5 bases). CDR1 is SGHVS, CDR2 FQNEAQ, per germline. Trimming stripped 3 bases from V and 0 bases from J, with 12 bases between. The CDR3 sequence is 15 residues long. CDR3 sequence (DNA): TGTGCCAGCAGCTTCGAGGGCTACACCTCCTACGAGCAGTACTTC. Translation: CASSFEGYTSYEQYF.

This clonotype was found a few times. V and J are TRBV6-6 and TRBJ2-7; the match to TRBD2 covers 11 bases. V shed 6 bases, J shed 0 bases, and the junction held 10 bases outside the gene matches. The germline V gene has CDR1 MNHNY and CDR2 SVGAGI (reference sequence). The CDR3 runs to 17 residues. The CDR3 DNA follows: TGTGCCAGCAGCCCCGGGACTAGCGGAGCTTTCTCCTACGAGCAGTACTTC. Amino acid sequence: CASSPGTSGAFSYEQYF.

The CDR3 DNA is TGCAGTGCTAGAGCGGACATCTCTGGCTACACCTTC. This sequence encodes CSARADISGYTF. The chain recombines TRBV20-1 with TRBJ1-2; possible D gene TRBD1, 5 bases. CDR1 and CDR2 from the germline V gene are DFQATT and SNEGSKA (reference sequence). The CDR3 totals 12 residues. The ends were cut back, 1 base at V and 7 bases at J, with 10 bases in the middle.

This clonotype was seen ten or more times. The gene calls are TRBV7-9 and TRBJ2-7; 7 positions agree with TRBD2. The CDR3 covers 15 residues. CDR1 and CDR2 from the germline V gene are SEHNR and FQNEAQ (reference sequence). After removal of 7 bases from V and 1 base from J, the junction contained 10 bases not matched to a gene. CDR3 DNA: TGTGCCAGCACCCAAGGGCGGGAGACGTCCTACGAGCAGTACTTC. It encodes CASTQGRETSYEQYF.

In this sample, this clonotype turned up many times. This CDR3 is CASSLTGHGEPQHF. In DNA, the CDR3 is TGCGCCAGCAGCTTGACAGGGCACGGGGAGCCCCAGCATTTT. The rearrangement uses TRBV5-1 and TRBJ1-5; a possible D gene is TRBD1 (6 bases). Germline lookup yields CDR1 SGHRS and CDR2 YFSETQ. The CDR3 is 14 residues long. V lost 1 base to trimming and J lost 8 bases, with 13 bases between them.

The table lists this clonotype with many counts. The chain recombines TRBV7-2 with TRBJ2-7; 15 bases align to TRBD2. CDR1 and CDR2 (germline): SGHTA, FQGNSA. CDR3 length: 14 residues. Trimming removed 5 bases from V and 6 bases from J; junction bases left unmatched: 2. The CDR3 nucleotides are TGTGCCAGCAGCCGGACTAGCGGGAGGGCCGAGCAGTACTTC. Translating it yields CASSRTSGRAEQYF.

The V gene is TRBV20-1, the J gene TRBJ1-3, with TRBD1 as a possible D gene (6 bases). V gave up 4 bases and J gave up 0 bases, with 13 bases separating them. CDR1 is DFQATT, CDR2 SNEGSKA, per germline (reference sequence). CDR3 length: 15 residues. The CDR3 spells CSAKPGANSGNTIYF. As DNA, the CDR3 is TGCAGTGCTAAGCCAGGGGCAAACTCTGGAAACACCATATATTTT.

This clonotype was detected only a few times. V gene TRBV20-1 combines with J gene TRBJ2-3, with D possibly TRBD2 on 6 matching bases. V was cut by 0 bases and J by 1 base, with 11 bases left in between. There are 15 residues in the CDR3. The germline gives CDR1 DFQATT, CDR2 SNEGSKA (reference sequence). The DNA for the CDR3 is TGCAGTGCTAGAGATCACGCGGGGCGCACAGATACGCAGTATTTT. Protein: CSARDHAGRTDTQYF.

This clonotype was recorded many times. The gene calls are TRBV9 and TRBJ2-1; 9 bases agree with TRBD2. The CDR3 runs to 14 residues. J was trimmed by 9 bases and V by 4 bases; bases with no gene match: 8. Germline lookup yields CDR1 SGDLS and CDR2 YYNGEE. CDR3 sequence: CASSFRTSESEQFF. CDR3 nucleotide sequence: TGTGCCAGCAGCTTCAGGACTAGCGAGAGTGAGCAGTTCTTC.

This chain joins TRBV3-1 and TRBJ2-4; 9 bases fit TRBD1. With 1 base clipped from V and 1 base from J, the junction kept 5 bases outside the gene matches. Germline-derived CDR1 and CDR2 are LGHDT and YNNKEL (reference sequence). This CDR3 is 17 amino acids long. CDR3 sequence (DNA): TGTGCCAGCAGCCAAGTTCCTGGACAGGGGGCCAAAAACATTCAGTACTTC. The encoded protein is CASSQVPGQGAKNIQYF.

V and J are TRBV6-4 and TRBJ1-1, with D possibly TRBD1 on 6 matching bases. Trimming left V 6 bases short and J 1 base short, with 12 bases between. This CDR3 is 14 amino acids long. The germline V gene encodes CDR1 MRHNA and CDR2 SNTAGT. The CDR3 bases are TGTGCCAGCAGAGGGGGGATAGGGAACACTGAAGCTTTCTTT. This codes for CASRGGIGNTEAFF.

This clonotype was observed at least ten times. The gene calls are TRBV20-1 and TRBJ2-7; 7 bases agree with TRBD2. The CDR3 has 15 amino acids. V dropped 1 base and J dropped 4; count of bases not matched to a gene: 10. CDR1 is DFQATT, CDR2 SNEGSKA, per germline (reference sequence). CDR3 nucleotide sequence: TGCAGTGCTAGAGGACGTCTAGCGGTAGCTTACGAGCAGTACTTC. This sequence encodes CSARGRLAVAYEQYF.

This clonotype occurred many times. This chain connects TRBV5-1 to TRBJ2-2; a possible D gene is TRBD2 (5 bases). Germline V CDR1 and CDR2: SGHRS, YFSETQ. Trimming stripped 0 bases from V and 5 bases from J, with 11 bases between. CDR3 size: 15 residues. CDR3 sequence (DNA): TGCGCCAGCAGCTTGGCGCTAGCTCCAACCGGGGAGCTGTTTTTT. Its protein product is CASSLALAPTGELFF.